The 14 T cell receptor beta chains listed next were all sequenced from one sample in a study of T-cell memory formation after mild COVID-19. TCRdb processed the 5' RACE reads anew with MiXCR; each CDR3 protein has one entry. The data contain 300,000 to 350,000 distinct CDR3 sequences, 13% of them singletons. The material sequenced was PBMCs or a T cell subset sorted from them (not recorded which). These receptors were obtained from a man aged 18 to 29 who had mild COVID-19 (a few samples of this study predate the infection). Cell type and time point are not known.

The sample holds a few counts of this clonotype. Here the CDR3 DNA reads TGCAGTGCTTCCCGACTGGTGAACACTGAAGCTTTCTTT. Translation gives CSASRLVNTEAFF. V usage is TRBV20-1 and J usage is TRBJ1-1; the D is unclear. The length of the CDR3 is 13 residues. Deletions cut 5 bases from V and 0 bases from J, with 10 bases between. CDR1 and CDR2 (germline): DFQATT, SNEGSKA (reference sequence).

The chain links TRBV7-8 to TRBJ1-5, with 9 bases aligning to TRBD1. CDR1 is SGHVS, CDR2 FQNEAQ, per germline. J gave up 7 bases and V 1 base, and 5 bases lay outside the gene matches. The CDR3 is 15 residues long. This CDR3 reads CASSLEGQGYQPQHF. The CDR3 nucleotides read TGTGCCAGCAGCTTAGAGGGACAGGGATACCAGCCCCAGCATTTT.

This clonotype showed up many times. V and J are TRBV10-3 and TRBJ2-2, with TRBD2 identical over 9 bases. The ends lost 10 bases at V and 4 bases at J; junction bases unmatched: 13. This CDR3 has 16 amino acids. CDR1 is ENHRY and CDR2 is SYGVKD in the germline V gene. For the CDR3, the DNA is TGTGCCAGCCGGGCTAGCGGGGCGGCAGGCACCGGGGAGCTGTTTTTT. It yields the protein CASRASGAAGTGELFF.

This clonotype has more than one count but fewer than ten. V is TRBV6-2 or TRBV6-3 and J is TRBJ2-7; D not certain. This CDR3 comprises 16 residues. Between the trimmed V and J ends, which lost 2 bases and 2 bases, there was a span of 16 bases. Germline V gives CDR1 MNHEY, CDR2 SVGEGT. CDR3 bases: TGTGCCAGCAGTTACGCCCCAAAACGATTAACCTACGAGCAGTACGTC. This codes for CASSYAPKRLTYEQYV.

The table lists this clonotype with many counts. The chain employs TRBV5-4 and TRBJ1-2, with a possible D match to TRBD1 (5 bases). Germline V CDR1 and CDR2: SGHNT, YYREEE (reference sequence). The CDR3 contains 12 residues. V lost 1 base and J lost 6, with 7 bases in between. The CDR3 DNA reads as TGTGCCAGCAGCTTGACGGGACATGGCTACACCTTC. It translates to CASSLTGHGYTF.

The J gene is TRBJ2-3, the V gene TRBV29-1; tentative D call: TRBD2 (7 bases). Germline CDR1 is SQVTM and CDR2 is ANQGSEA. Deletions cut 0 bases from V and 3 bases from J, with 13 bases between. The CDR3 runs to 15 residues. The CDR3 spells CSVEEMGGQTDTQYF. The CDR3 DNA sequence: TGCAGCGTTGAAGAAATGGGGGGGCAGACAGATACGCAGTATTTT.

This clonotype has a handful of counts. The chain joins TRBV28 to TRBJ1-1; D not resolved. CDR3 length: 12 residues. The ends were cut back, 7 bases at V and 0 bases at J, with 6 bases in the middle. Germline assignment: CDR1 MDHEN and CDR2 SYDVKM. The CDR3 coding sequence is TGTGCCAGCACCGATATGAACACTGAAGCTTTCTTT. Its protein product is CASTDMNTEAFF.

The sample holds a few counts of this clonotype. The chain recombines TRBV7-9 with TRBJ2-5, with TRBD1 matching over 8 bases. From germline, CDR1 is SEHNR and CDR2 FQNEAQ (reference sequence). The trim removed 7 bases at V and 7 bases at J, leaving 5 bases unmatched. CDR3 size: 12 residues. This CDR3 reads CASTGQGRTQYF. In nucleotides, the CDR3 is TGTGCCAGCACCGGACAGGGACGGACCCAGTACTTC. The whole variable domain, remainder taken from reference TRBV7-9 and TRBJ2-5, is DTGVSQNPRHKITKRGQNVTFRCDPISEHNRLYWYRQTLGQGPEFLTYFQNEAQLEKSRLLSDRFSAERPKGSFSTLEIQRTEQGDSAMYLCASTGQGRTQYFGPGTRLLVL.

This clonotype was detected only a few times. This chain uses TRBV4-3 with TRBJ1-1; D gene uncertain. The CDR3 sequence is 15 residues long. Trimming stripped 0 bases from V and 1 base from J, with 9 bases between. Per the germline V gene, CDR1 is LGHNA and CDR2 is YSLEER. CDR3 loop: CASSQDLDSNTEAFF. CDR3 in DNA: TGCGCCAGCAGCCAAGATCTCGACTCGAACACTGAAGCTTTCTTT.

This clonotype came up many times. This chain links TRBV4-3 with TRBJ2-3, with 9 bases that match TRBD1. There are 20 residues in the CDR3. Germline CDR1 reads LGHNA; CDR2 reads YSLEER. V lost 1 base and J lost 2; bases outside the gene matches: 16. The DNA of the CDR3 is TGCGCCAGCAGCCAAGCTAGACAGGGGGATCCAGAGGGGTACACAGATACGCAGTATTTT. It encodes CASSQARQGDPEGYTDTQYF.

This clonotype appeared a few times. The chain recombines TRBV7-2 with TRBJ2-1; TRBD1 matches at 9 bases. The CDR3 extends over 15 amino acids. CDR1 and CDR2 (germline): SGHTA, FQGNSA. V was clipped by 1 base and J by 7 bases; unmatched bases: 5. CDR3 nucleotides: TGTGCCAGCAGCTTAGACAGGGGGCTACCGAATGAGCAGTTCTTC. It is translated as CASSLDRGLPNEQFF.

This rearrangement joins TRBV4-3 to TRBJ2-2; D is undetermined. CDR1 and CDR2 from the germline V gene are LGHNA and YSLEER. Between the trimmed V and J ends, which lost 1 base and 10 bases, there was a span of 19 bases. The CDR3 runs to 16 residues. This CDR3 is CASSQGAAVYFEELFF. DNA of the CDR3: TGCGCCAGCAGCCAAGGGGCTGCCGTATATTTCGAGGAGCTGTTTTTT.

The chain uses TRBV6-5 and TRBJ1-2, with D maybe TRBD1 (5 bases). The germline V gene has CDR1 MNHEY and CDR2 SVGAGI. The V end lost 2 bases, the J end lost 7 bases, and 5 bases lay between the germline ends. The CDR3 covers 11 residues. DNA for the CDR3: TGTGCCAGCAGTTACCAGGGTGGCTACACCTTC. It yields the protein CASSYQGGYTF.

There are a few counts of this clonotype. This chain links TRBV7-3 with TRBJ1-3, with D unclear. This CDR3 has 15 amino acids. V shed 5 bases and J shed 2 bases, with 13 bases lying between them. Germline V gives CDR1 SGHTA, CDR2 FQGTGA. The CDR3 spells CASSPNPGTGNTIYF. The DNA for the CDR3 is TGTGCCAGCAGCCCTAATCCCGGCACTGGAAACACCATATATTTT.